The 26 T cell receptor beta chains listed next were all sequenced from one sample in a study of regulatory T cells in long-lasting Graves disease. For TCR beta, libraries came from iRepertoire HTBI primers and Arm-PCR of CDR3 regions. TCRdb reprocessed the multiplex PCR reads via MiXCR and lists one record per CDR3 protein. The sample includes about 310,000 distinct CDR3 sequences, more than 20% seen only once; the top ten take about 56%. Time point: persistent/refractory GD, antithyroid drugs over 5 years with positive TRAb. PBMCs provided the RNA from which the TCR library was made. This sample comprised peripheral blood mononuclear cells (PBMCs), obtained when the disease was refractory, from a patient treated with antithyroid drugs. The receptors originated from a female donor with Graves disease.

This clonotype was recorded many times. The chain carries TRBV7-9 and TRBJ2-7; D possibly corresponds to TRBD1 (5 bases). CDR1 and CDR2 (germline): SEHNR, FQNEAQ (reference sequence). V lost 5 bases, J lost 7 bases, and 9 bases lay in between. CDR3 length: 11 amino acids. The CDR3 spells CASSPGQEQYF. CDR3 DNA: TGTGCCAGCAGCCCAGGGCAAGAGCAGTACTTC.

A word on this clonotype: Given a much more abundant clone one base away, this may be a read error. V and J are TRBV3-1 and TRBJ1-4; 8 bases are a match to TRBD1. The J segment lost 6 bases and the V segment lost 11 bases, leaving 11 bases of the junction unmatched. The CDR3 consists of 14 residues. Germline V gives CDR1 LGHDT, CDR2 YNNKEL (reference sequence). The CDR3 region has the DNA TGTGCCGGCACTCGAGGACAGGGTGATGAAAAACTGTTTTTT. Its protein product is CAGTRGQGDEKLFF.

The chain carries TRBV7-9 and TRBJ1-2, with unresolved D. This CDR3 comprises 15 residues. Germline V lookup: CDR1 SEHNR, CDR2 FQNEAQ (reference sequence). The V gene lost 10 bases and the J gene lost 2 bases, with 20 bases spanning the gap. The CDR3 is CATLPLNPGNYGYTF. The CDR3 bases are TGTGCCACCTTACCCCTCAATCCGGGAAACTATGGCTACACCTTC.

With regard to this clonotype: A much more abundant neighbour one base away suggests this may be a read error. The chain combines TRBV28 with TRBJ1-5; the match to TRBD1 covers 9 bases. CDR1 is MDHEN and CDR2 is SYDVKM in the germline V gene. The V and J ends lost 6 bases and 8 bases, in that order; junction bases with no gene match: 5. The CDR3 length is 13 residues. The CDR3 coding sequence is TGTGCCAGCAGACAGGGGGCGCATAAGCCCCAGCATTTT. Its protein product is CASRQGAHKPQHF.

The chain couples TRBV5-6 to TRBJ2-2; D remains unclear. Trimming left V 1 base short and J 1 base short, with 17 bases between. Germline CDR1 reads SGHDT; CDR2 reads YYEEEE. The CDR3 length is 18 residues. The CDR3 nucleotides read TGTGCCAGCAGCTTGTTTGTCTTTCCTAGAGTGAACACCGGGGAGCTGTTTTTT. Translation: CASSLFVFPRVNTGELFF.

This clonotype turned up a few times. The CDR3 DNA sequence: TGTGCCAGCAGTACACAGGGTCCTGGAAACACCATATATTTT. Translating gives CASSTQGPGNTIYF. V is TRBV28 and J is TRBJ1-3; tentatively, D is TRBD1 (6 bases). The V end was cut by 5 bases, the J end by 2 bases, with 10 bases between. The CDR3 is 14 amino acids. Looked up from germline, CDR1 is MDHEN and CDR2 is SYDVKM.

This clonotype was detected a few times. The CDR3 region is CSASPGTMNSGANVLTF. DNA of the CDR3: TGCAGTGCGAGCCCAGGGACGATGAACTCTGGGGCCAACGTCCTGACTTTC. The V call is TRBV20-1, the J call TRBJ2-6; TRBD1 or TRBD2 may be the D gene (5 bases each). CDR3 length equals 17 residues. V shed 6 bases and J shed 0 bases, with 18 bases lying between them. Per germline, CDR1 DFQATT and CDR2 SNEGSKA (reference sequence).

The chain has TRBV30 and TRBJ2-7; D is unclear. The CDR3 spans 12 residues. In germline, CDR1 is GTSNPN, CDR2 SVGIG (reference sequence). V lost 1 base and J lost 5, with 9 bases in between. CDR3 sequence reads: CAWSAGSDEQYF. The CDR3 DNA reads TGTGCCTGGAGTGCGGGCAGCGACGAGCAGTACTTC.

Points on this clonotype: A far larger clone is only one base removed, so a read error is likely. The gene calls are TRBV10-3 and TRBJ2-7; TRBD1 matches 9 bases. This CDR3 is built from 15 residues. CDR1 and CDR2 from the germline V gene are ENHRY and SYGVKD. The J segment lost 5 bases and the V segment lost 5 bases, leaving 10 bases of the junction unmatched. CDR3 DNA sequence: TGTGCCATCAGTTCATCCGGGACAGGGTGGAACGAGCAGTACTTC. Amino acids: CAISSSGTGWNEQYF.

On this clonotype: It may be a read error: a sequence one base away is much more abundant. This CDR3 fails to terminate in the conserved phenylalanine or tryptophan, so it likely reflects a read error. The rearrangement uses TRBV7-2 and TRBJ1-1; D uncertain. V shed 1 base and J shed 11 bases, with 11 bases lying between them. The V gene's germline CDR1 is SGHTA and CDR2 FQGNSA. The CDR3 totals 12 residues. DNA for the CDR3: TGTGCCAGCAGCTTAGAGGGAGGTTTCGCTTTCTCT. Its translation is CASSLEGGFAFS.

This clonotype was observed many times. V usage is TRBV7-9 and J usage is TRBJ2-5; D call uncertain. Trimming shortened V by 5 bases and J by 4 bases, and 8 bases separated the two germline ends. This CDR3 has 12 residues. Germline values: CDR1 SEHNR, CDR2 FQNEAQ (reference sequence). The DNA of the CDR3 is TGTGCCAGCAGCCTACCCCCAGAGACCCAGTACTTC. Its translation is CASSLPPETQYF.

This clonotype was seen only a few times. The V and J genes are TRBV3-1 and TRBJ2-7; no definite D call. The CDR3 runs to 16 residues. Trimming removed 4 bases at V and 7 bases at J, with 23 bases between. Germline V gene sequence: CDR1 LGHDT, CDR2 YNNKEL (reference sequence). CDR3 coding DNA: TGTGCCAGCAGCCCCACTATGGGCGCCTTGTTGGGAGAGCAGTACTTC. This sequence encodes CASSPTMGALLGEQYF.

The V gene is TRBV6-2 or TRBV6-3, the J gene TRBJ1-3, with a tentative D call TRBD1 (5 bases). CDR3 length: 16 amino acids. The germline gives CDR1 MNHEY, CDR2 SVGEGT. V was cut by 0 bases and J by 0 bases, with 9 bases left in between. CDR3 DNA sequence: TGTGCCAGCAGTTACTCGGCAGGGCGCTCTGGAAACACCATATATTTT. It yields the protein CASSYSAGRSGNTIYF.

There are many counts of this clonotype. This chain links TRBV6-1 with TRBJ1-5; 8 bases agree with TRBD1. V shed 7 bases, J shed 3 bases, and the junction held 8 bases outside the gene matches. Germline V lookup: CDR1 MNHNS, CDR2 SASEGT. The CDR3 runs 15 residues. The CDR3 region is CASTRQGSNNQPQHF. In DNA form, the CDR3 reads TGTGCCAGCACGCGACAGGGGTCCAACAATCAGCCCCAGCATTTT.

V is TRBV6-2 or TRBV6-3 and J is TRBJ1-2; no clear D gene. The CDR3 totals 13 residues. The germline CDR1 and CDR2 sequences are MNHEY and SVGEGT. Trimming took off 2 bases at V and 4 bases at J, with 8 bases between the two ends. CDR3 coding DNA: TGTGCCAGCAGTTACCAAAGAACCTATGGCTACACCTTC. Encoded protein: CASSYQRTYGYTF.

The rearrangement uses TRBV7-3 and TRBJ1-5; D is uncertain. V lost 5 bases and J 2 bases, leaving 16 bases between the germline ends. This CDR3 region has 16 residues. CDR1 and CDR2 from the germline V gene are SGHTA and FQGTGA. The CDR3, as DNA: TGTGCCAGCAGCCCCCATACGAAGGGATGCAATCAGCCCCAGCATTTT. As protein: CASSPHTKGCNQPQHF.

This clonotype was detected only a few times. The chain has TRBV7-9 and TRBJ1-1; TRBD1 aligns across 7 bases. The length of the CDR3 is 12 residues. V trimming: 5 bases; J trimming: 7 bases; junction bases outside the gene matches: 4. From germline, CDR1 is SEHNR and CDR2 FQNEAQ (reference sequence). CDR3 sequence (DNA): TGTGCCAGCAGCCAGGGACAGATTGAAGCTTTCTTT. Translation gives CASSQGQIEAFF.

This clonotype appeared many times. This sequence joins TRBV28 and TRBJ1-2, with 9 bases identical to TRBD1. The CDR3 is 16 amino acids. The V and J ends lost 5 bases and 3 bases, in that order; junction bases with no gene match: 10. Per germline, CDR1 MDHEN and CDR2 SYDVKM. The CDR3 coding sequence is TGTGCCAGCAGTCGCCCTACAGGGGGCATAGACTATGGCTACACCTTC. The encoded protein is CASSRPTGGIDYGYTF.

The genes are TRBV5-1 and TRBJ1-2; 8 bases match TRBD1. After removal of 4 bases from V and 4 bases from J, the junction contained 12 bases not matched to a gene. Germline V gives CDR1 SGHRS, CDR2 YFSETQ. The CDR3 sequence is 16 residues long. The chain's CDR3 is CASSDEGTGSGYGYTF. The CDR3 DNA sequence: TGCGCCAGCAGCGACGAAGGGACAGGATCGGGCTATGGCTACACCTTC.

This clonotype was seen more than once but under ten times. V gene TRBV4-1 combines with J gene TRBJ2-2; 7 bases match TRBD2. The CDR3 totals 15 residues. Germline V lookup: CDR1 MGHRA, CDR2 YSYEKL. Trimming cost V 4 bases and J 7 bases; bases outside gene matches: 9. CDR3 bases: TGCGCCAGCAGCCGACTTTCGACTAGCAGCGGGGAGCTGTTTTTT. Amino acid sequence: CASSRLSTSSGELFF.

This clonotype was observed many times. J is TRBJ1-1 and V is TRBV20-1, with D hard to call. Germline-derived CDR1 and CDR2 are DFQATT and SNEGSKA (reference sequence). V lost 1 base and J lost 3, with 9 bases in between. CDR3 size: 13 residues. CDR3 protein: CSARGGRDTEAFF. CDR3 nucleotides: TGCAGTGCTAGAGGCGGGAGGGACACTGAAGCTTTCTTT.

This clonotype was seen ten or more times. V and J are TRBV2 and TRBJ2-1, with TRBD2 identical over 10 bases. The junction had 4 bases not matched to a gene; V was cut back by 8 bases and J by 3 bases. Germline CDR1 and CDR2: SNHLY and FYNNEI. CDR3 length: 14 residues. In nucleotides, the CDR3 is TGTGCCAGCGGAGGGACTAGCGTCTACAATGAGCAGTTCTTC. It yields the protein CASGGTSVYNEQFF.

This clonotype has a count of ten or more. This sequence joins TRBV27 and TRBJ2-5; possible D gene TRBD1, 5 bases. Per the germline V gene, CDR1 is MNHEY and CDR2 is SMNVEV (reference sequence). Trimming took 2 bases from V and 7 from J, leaving 8 bases between them. The CDR3 loop spans 12 amino acids. The CDR3 region is CASSLDRLTQYF. DNA of the CDR3: TGTGCCAGCAGTTTAGACAGACTGACCCAGTACTTC.

This clonotype came up many times. The CDR3, as DNA: TGTGCCAGCATGGAGAGGGGGAACTACGAGCAGTACTTC. It is translated as CASMERGNYEQYF. The chain recombines TRBV28 with TRBJ2-7, with D possibly being TRBD1 (6 bases). This CDR3 region has 13 residues. V lost 7 bases, J lost 3 bases, and 13 bases lay in between. Germline V gene data show CDR1 as MDHEN and CDR2 as SYDVKM.

The chain is built from TRBV18 and TRBJ2-7, with D perhaps matching TRBD1 (6 bases). There are 15 residues in the CDR3. V dropped 6 bases and J dropped 6 bases, with 21 bases sitting between them. Germline-derived CDR1 and CDR2 are KGHSH and LQKENI. Written as DNA, the CDR3 is TGTGCCAGCTCCCAACCGAGCCCGACAGGAGGCGAGCAGTACTTC. It encodes CASSQPSPTGGEQYF.

This clonotype was seen many times. J is TRBJ2-1 and V is TRBV12-3 or TRBV12-4; D is possibly TRBD1 or TRBD2 (5 bases each). The CDR3 loop spans 14 amino acids. Trimming took 6 bases from V and 5 from J, leaving 14 bases between them. The DNA of the CDR3 is TGTGCCAGCAGCGCACAGGCGGGCCACAATGAGCAGTTCTTC. Its translation: CASSAQAGHNEQFF.